This TCR beta chain was recovered during a study of T cells in localized non-small cell lung cancer. Study-level findings and limits: Out of the top 100 tumor clones, a median approximately 57 were seen in adjacent lung.

Libraries were prepared by immunoSEQ multiplex PCR; TCRdb keeps only in-frame clonotypes and omits some of them. The table includes about 77,000 clones, 88% detected once. About this clone itself: Its antigen is not identified.

The germline V gene has CDR1 SNHLY and CDR2 FYNNEI. Trimming removed 5 bases from V and 4 bases from J, with 16 bases in between. The CDR3 runs 15 residues. The chain uses TRBV2 and TRBJ2-3; weak D call: TRBD2 (7 bases). This clonotype was sampled from a woman aged 40-70 years with stage I squamous cell lung carcinoma. This sample comprised peripheral blood, obtained before any cancer treatment. The CDR3 DNA is TGTGCCAGCAGTCAGGGGAGGGGAGGGTCAGATACGCAGTATTTT. Protein product: CASSQGRGGSDTQYF.